This T cell receptor (beta chain) is drawn from a study of cytomegalovirus exposure and HLA in healthy donors. Study-wide context: An earlier analysis identified approximately 120 million unique TCR beta sequences in 150 million to 200 million T cells. Study-wide findings and caveats: Analyzed later, association rates of TCRs varied across HLA loci, with DRB1 most and HLA-C fewest.

PCR amplification relied on 60 Vbeta primers (plus 13 Jbeta primers). Assay used: immunoSEQ multiplex PCR; TCRdb lists only in-frame clones, some missing. This sample has approximately 170,000 clones; 77% occur once, and the top ten carry roughly 2.6%. In regard to this clone: What it binds is not known.

Germline CDR1 is SGHRS and CDR2 is YFSETQ. V trimming: 1 base; J trimming: 6 bases; junction bases outside the gene matches: 11. The CDR3 loop spans 16 amino acids. This clonotype was obtained from a woman between 40 and 50 years old in good health and CMV-seropositive. The chain joins TRBV5-1 to TRBJ2-7; 9 nucleotides align to TRBD1. Sequenced input: PBMCs. CDR3 DNA sequence: TGCGCCAGCAGCTTGCCCTCTACAGGGGGCGCCTCCGAGCAGTACTTC. Protein: CASSLPSTGGASEQYF.